Below are 5 T cell receptor beta chains sequenced from a single sample in a study of siplizumab effects on memory and regulatory T cells. Generated by immunoSEQ multiplex PCR, the TCRdb table keeps only in-frame clones and is missing some. The profile shows 60,000 or so clones, over 85% of them singletons. Sequences were obtained from CD8+ T cells sorted from blood. Every receptor here comes from a human donor in good health.

This chain connects TRBV6-4 to TRBJ2-7, with D uncertain. From germline, CDR1 is MRHNA and CDR2 SNTAGT. Between the trimmed V and J ends, which lost 1 base and 3 bases, there was a span of 4 bases. This CDR3 region has 12 residues. In nucleotides, the CDR3 is TGTGCCAGCAGTGACTTTCACTACGAGCAGTACTTC. Translating it yields CASSDFHYEQYF.

This clone showed up just once. The chain joins TRBV30 to TRBJ2-2; either TRBD1 or TRBD2 may fit D (5 bases each). CDR1 and CDR2 from the germline V gene are GTSNPN and SVGIG (reference sequence). The V end lost 6 bases, the J end lost 2 bases, and 10 bases lay between the germline ends. The CDR3 covers 13 residues. CDR3 residues: CACRGDNTGELFF. CDR3 sequence (DNA): TGTGCCTGCCGAGGGGACAACACCGGGGAGCTGTTTTTT. Using reference TRBV30 and TRBJ2-2 for the parts outside the CDR3, the full variable domain is SQTIHQWPATLVQPVGSPLSLECTVEGTSNPNLYWYRQAAGRGLQLLFYSVGIGQISSEVPQNLSASRPQDRQFILSSKKLLLSDSGFYLCACRGDNTGELFFGEGSRLTVL.

The rearrangement links TRBV18 to TRBJ2-5; perhaps D is TRBD1 or TRBD2 (5 bases each). The CDR3 runs to 15 residues. Trimming shortened V by 1 base and J by 5 bases, and 14 bases separated the two germline ends. In germline, CDR1 is KGHSH, CDR2 LQKENI. In DNA, the CDR3 is TGTGCCAGCTCACCACTAATTGGACGGGACGAGACCCAGTACTTC. This translates into CASSPLIGRDETQYF.

This rearrangement joins TRBV7-3 to TRBJ2-5; the D gene is possibly TRBD2 (6 bases). Trimming cost V 5 bases and J 7 bases, with 23 bases left between them. The CDR3 spans 16 residues. Germline values: CDR1 SGHTA, CDR2 FQGTGA. CDR3 protein: CASSTSPAIAEGTQYF. The CDR3 DNA sequence: TGTGCCAGCAGCACCTCCCCGGCCATAGCGGAGGGGACCCAGTACTTC.

This rearrangement joins TRBV2 to TRBJ2-5; no clear D gene. Trimming left V 2 bases short and J 1 base short, with 8 bases between. Germline-derived CDR1 and CDR2 are SNHLY and FYNNEI. The length of the CDR3 is 14 residues. Written as DNA, the CDR3 is TGTGCCAGCAGTGAATGGGGAATCCAAGAGACCCAGTACTTC. This translates into CASSEWGIQETQYF.